Listed here are 30 T cell receptor beta chains from one sample, sequenced in a study of blood T cell repertoires in COVID-19. Assay used: immunoSEQ multiplex PCR; TCRdb lists only in-frame clones, some missing. The table shows 350,000 or so clones, with approximately 89% occurring only once. Sequences were obtained from peripheral blood. The receptors here all came from a woman between 55 and 75 years old with COVID-19, enrolled during active disease.

This clone was seen just once. This chain connects TRBV5-1 to TRBJ1-1; D ambiguous. The CDR3 has 13 residues. In germline, CDR1 is SGHRS, CDR2 YFSETQ. The V and J ends lost 0 bases and 6 bases respectively, with 9 bases between them. The CDR3 here is CASSLVGGAEAFF. CDR3 nucleotide sequence: TGCGCCAGCAGCTTGGTCGGCGGGGCTGAAGCTTTCTTT.

This clone was seen a few times. V and J are TRBV18 and TRBJ1-2; 12 bases line up with TRBD1. The CDR3 runs 17 residues. The V segment lost 3 bases and the J segment 6 bases; nucleotides outside the gene matches: 11. Germline V gives CDR1 KGHSH, CDR2 LQKENI. CDR3 loop: CASSPPAWDRGHNGYTF. CDR3 DNA: TGTGCCAGCTCACCCCCCGCCTGGGACAGGGGGCATAATGGCTACACCTTC.

This chain connects TRBV6-5 to TRBJ1-5, with unresolved D. V lost 8 bases and J lost 0, with 14 bases in between. This CDR3 is 15 amino acids long. Germline V gene data show CDR1 as MNHEY and CDR2 as SVGAGI. CDR3 coding DNA: TGTGCCAGCTCGCTCTCAGTTAATAGCAATCAGCCCCAGCATTTT. It specifies CASSLSVNSNQPQHF.

The rearrangement uses TRBV3-1 (or the pseudogene TRBV3-2) and TRBJ1-2; D is ambiguous. In germline, CDR1 is LGHDT, CDR2 YNNKEL (reference sequence). The germline V and J ends were trimmed by 0 bases and 4 bases, with 3 bases remaining between them. The CDR3 runs 12 residues. The CDR3 protein is CASSQDSYGYTF. CDR3 nucleotide sequence: TGTGCCAGCAGCCAAGACAGCTATGGCTACACCTTC.

This chain uses TRBV19 with TRBJ2-7, with a weak D call TRBD1 (5 bases). V was trimmed by 6 bases and J by 1 base, leaving 10 bases between them. Germline V gives CDR1 LNHDA, CDR2 SQIVND (reference sequence). CDR3 size: 13 residues. The CDR3 protein is CASRSPGSYEQYF. CDR3 in DNA: TGTGCCAGTAGATCCCCAGGGTCCTACGAGCAGTACTTC.

The CDR3 region has the DNA TGTGCCAGCAGTGTGGGAGGTCGTGATAATTCACCCCTCCACTTT. Amino acid sequence: CASSVGGRDNSPLHF. The rearrangement links TRBV2 to TRBJ1-6; D not certain. This CDR3 spans 15 amino acids. Germline-derived CDR1 and CDR2 are SNHLY and FYNNEI. Trimming cost V 4 bases and J 5 bases, with 12 bases left between them.

The genes are TRBV5-1 and TRBJ2-3; D is unclear. The V gene lost 2 bases and the J gene lost 0 bases, with 13 bases spanning the gap. From germline, CDR1 is SGHRS and CDR2 YFSETQ. This CDR3 has 16 residues. DNA of the CDR3: TGCGCCAGCAGCTTTGGGCTGATTCCTAGCACAGATACGCAGTATTTT. Its protein is CASSFGLIPSTDTQYF.

This clone was seen only once. The chain recombines TRBV4-2 with TRBJ1-3; D not certain. The germline CDR1 and CDR2 sequences are LGHNA and YNFKEQ. CDR3 length: 14 amino acids. V was shortened by 1 base and J by 2 bases, with 6 bases between the two germline ends. The CDR3 DNA sequence: TGTGCCAGCAGCCAAGCTTCAGCTGGAAACACCATATATTTT. It is translated as CASSQASAGNTIYF.

V is TRBV6-5 and J is TRBJ1-1; D remains ambiguous. CDR3 length: 15 residues. The V end was cut by 6 bases, the J end by 1 base, with 15 bases between. CDR1 is MNHEY and CDR2 is SVGAGI in the germline V gene. Written as DNA, the CDR3 is TGTGCCAGCAGACGACCCCCGGGTACGAACACTGAAGCTTTCTTT. Translating gives CASRRPPGTNTEAFF.

V is TRBV6-5 and J is TRBJ2-1, with TRBD1 matching 7 bases. This CDR3 comprises 14 residues. Germline V lookup: CDR1 MNHEY, CDR2 SVGAGI. V shed 5 bases, J shed 6 bases, and the junction held 7 bases outside the gene matches. CDR3 protein: CASSPGQKVNEQFF. The CDR3 nucleotides read TGTGCCAGCAGTCCGGGACAGAAGGTCAATGAGCAGTTCTTC.

J is TRBJ2-7 and V is TRBV28; 12 nucleotides agree with TRBD2. This CDR3 is built from 15 residues. In germline, CDR1 is MDHEN, CDR2 SYDVKM. V lost 6 bases and J lost 2; bases outside the gene matches: 5. The DNA of the CDR3 is TGTGCCAGCAGGTCGACTAGCGGGGGTACCTACGAGCAGTACTTC. Protein product: CASRSTSGGTYEQYF.

This chain links TRBV15 with TRBJ2-3; D gene ambiguous. The CDR3 runs to 12 residues. The V gene lost 8 bases and the J gene lost 2 bases, with 8 bases spanning the gap. Per the germline V gene, CDR1 is LNHNV and CDR2 is YYDKDF (reference sequence). CDR3 loop: CATARITDTQYF. CDR3 nucleotides: TGTGCCACCGCGCGGATCACAGATACGCAGTATTTT.

The chain couples TRBV11-2 to TRBJ1-6, with TRBD1 as a possible D gene (6 bases). The germline V gene has CDR1 SGHAT and CDR2 FQNNGV. The CDR3 is 13 amino acids. Trimming took 5 bases from V and 10 from J, leaving 12 bases between them. The CDR3 loop reads CASSIGQGSPLHF. CDR3 DNA: TGTGCCAGCAGCATAGGGCAGGGGTCACCCCTCCACTTT. The full variable domain, rest sourced from reference TRBV11-2 and TRBJ1-6, is EAGVAQSPRYKIIEKRQSVAFWCNPISGHATLYWYQQILGQGPKLLIQFQNNGVVDDSQLPKDRFSAERLKGVDSTLKIQPAKLEDSAVYLCASSIGQGSPLHFGNGTRLTVT.

This clone was detected once. The chain recombines TRBV7-2 with TRBJ1-2, with 9 bases matching TRBD1. The CDR3 covers 15 residues. After removal of 5 bases from V and 5 bases from J, the junction contained 9 bases not matched to a gene. The V gene's germline CDR1 is SGHTA and CDR2 FQGNSA. The CDR3 loop reads CASSPYRDREYGYTF. The DNA for the CDR3 is TGTGCCAGCAGCCCATACCGGGACAGGGAGTATGGCTACACCTTC.

The V and J genes are TRBV28 and TRBJ1-1, with D perhaps matching TRBD1 (6 bases). This CDR3 is built from 14 residues. V lost 6 bases to trimming and J lost 5 bases, with 16 bases between them. Germline V gene data show CDR1 as MDHEN and CDR2 as SYDVKM. The CDR3: CASSWVQGSTEAFF. The CDR3 DNA reads as TGTGCCAGCAGCTGGGTCCAGGGGAGTACTGAAGCTTTCTTT.

The chain employs TRBV5-1 and TRBJ1-4; D is unclear. Germline V gives CDR1 SGHRS, CDR2 YFSETQ. This CDR3 is built from 15 residues. With 0 bases removed from V and 4 bases from J, the gap between germline ends came to 10 bases. CDR3 protein: CASSLGSADNEKLFF. In nucleotides, the CDR3 is TGCGCCAGCAGCTTGGGTAGCGCCGATAATGAAAAACTGTTTTTT.

The rearrangement joins TRBV10-2 to TRBJ2-3, with 8 bases fitting TRBD1. The germline gives CDR1 WSHSY, CDR2 SAAADI. Trimming cost V 6 bases and J 2 bases; bases outside gene matches: 7. The CDR3 sequence is 15 residues long. Here the CDR3 DNA reads TGCGCCAGCAGGCTATCAGGGGGCAACACAGATACGCAGTATTTT. It translates to CASRLSGGNTDTQYF.

V usage is TRBV6-6 and J usage is TRBJ1-1; possible D gene TRBD1, 6 bases. Germline assignment: CDR1 MNHNY and CDR2 SVGAGI (reference sequence). This CDR3 is 18 amino acids long. V shed 6 bases and J shed 7 bases, with 30 bases lying between them. The DNA of the CDR3 is TGTGCCAGCAGCCGACCGCCGGACAGAGCTGGCAGAGAGAGTGAAGCTTTCTTT. As protein: CASSRPPDRAGRESEAFF.

This chain joins TRBV7-8 and TRBJ2-7, with TRBD1 matching 8 bases. The junction had 5 bases not matched to a gene; V was cut back by 2 bases and J by 5 bases. CDR1 is SGHVS and CDR2 is FQNEAQ in the germline V gene. CDR3 length: 14 amino acids. CDR3 region: CASSLRPDRDEQYF. The CDR3, as DNA: TGTGCCAGCAGCTTAAGACCGGACAGGGACGAGCAGTACTTC.

The rearrangement joins TRBV18 to TRBJ1-6, with TRBD1 matching over 7 bases. Trimming took 3 bases from V and 8 from J; bases not matched to a gene: 4. This CDR3 comprises 14 residues. Per germline, CDR1 KGHSH and CDR2 LQKENI. CDR3 nucleotide sequence: TGTGCCAGCTCACCGGGACAGCAAGATTCACCCCTCCACTTT. Translation gives CASSPGQQDSPLHF.

The chain has TRBV7-3 and TRBJ1-2, with D tentatively TRBD1 (6 bases). The CDR3 spans 17 residues. The germline V gene has CDR1 SGHTA and CDR2 FQGTGA. With 4 bases removed from V and 8 bases from J, the gap between germline ends came to 26 bases. The CDR3 here is CASSSYGTPTQDGGYTF. CDR3 DNA: TGTGCCAGCAGCTCGTACGGGACACCCACCCAGGACGGGGGCTACACCTTC.

CDR3 DNA: TGTGCCAGCTCACCAGACAGCTCTTATGGCTACACCTTC. Amino acids: CASSPDSSYGYTF. The chain joins TRBV18 to TRBJ1-2; TRBD1 is a possible D gene (5 bases). Per the germline V gene, CDR1 is KGHSH and CDR2 is LQKENI. The V end was cut by 2 bases, the J end by 5 bases, with 9 bases between. This CDR3 comprises 13 residues.

Concerning this clone: The same CDR3 can be traced to other DNA sequences in this sample. This chain joins TRBV7-3 and TRBJ2-3, with D uncertain. V shed 0 bases and J shed 1 base, with 8 bases lying between them. CDR3 length: 15 residues. CDR1 is SGHTA, CDR2 FQGTGA, per germline. The CDR3 protein is CASSLTGQGTDTQYF. The CDR3 region has the DNA TGTGCCAGCAGCTTAACGGGTCAGGGCACAGATACGCAGTATTTT.

V is TRBV6-5 and J is TRBJ1-1; TRBD1 is a possible D gene (5 bases). V shed 2 bases and J shed 4 bases, with 17 bases lying between them. The CDR3 loop spans 16 amino acids. The germline V gene has CDR1 MNHEY and CDR2 SVGAGI. The CDR3, as DNA: TGTGCCAGCAGTTACGACGCCTCCGGGGGGAGCACTGAAGCTTTCTTT. It is translated as CASSYDASGGSTEAFF.

The chain has TRBV18 and TRBJ1-1; D may be TRBD1 (5 bases). With 4 bases removed from V and 0 bases from J, the gap between germline ends came to 12 bases. CDR1 is KGHSH, CDR2 LQKENI, per germline. CDR3 length: 15 amino acids. The CDR3 spells CASSLRGDMNTEAFF. In DNA, the CDR3 is TGTGCCAGCTCACTGCGGGGCGACATGAACACTGAAGCTTTCTTT.

V and J are TRBV3-1 (or the pseudogene TRBV3-2) and TRBJ1-2; D remains unclear. This CDR3 region has 12 residues. Germline V lookup: CDR1 LGHDT, CDR2 YNNKEL (reference sequence). The V end lost 4 bases, the J end lost 6 bases, and 9 bases lay between the germline ends. CDR3 in amino acids: CASSLGRDGYTF. The DNA for the CDR3 is TGTGCCAGCAGCCTAGGGAGGGATGGCTACACCTTC.

The chain has TRBV28 and TRBJ2-7; no firm D call. CDR3 length equals 12 residues. With 1 base removed from V and 6 bases from J, the gap between germline ends came to 7 bases. Germline V gives CDR1 MDHEN, CDR2 SYDVKM. In DNA form, the CDR3 reads TGTGCCAGCAGTTTATTAACGAGCGAGCAGTACTTC. Encoded protein: CASSLLTSEQYF.

The J gene is TRBJ1-1, the V gene TRBV7-3, with D unclear. Germline values: CDR1 SGHTA, CDR2 FQGTGA. This CDR3 is 15 amino acids long. The ends were cut back, 0 bases at V and 3 bases at J, with 11 bases in the middle. In DNA form, the CDR3 reads TGTGCCAGCAGCTTAACGCCCCTCCGAGACACTGAAGCTTTCTTT. This codes for CASSLTPLRDTEAFF.

V usage is TRBV3-1 (or the pseudogene TRBV3-2) and J usage is TRBJ2-1; perhaps TRBD1 as D (5 bases). Trimming took 4 bases from V and 9 from J, leaving 10 bases between them. The germline V gene encodes CDR1 LGHDT and CDR2 YNNKEL (reference sequence). This CDR3 is built from 12 residues. The CDR3 region has the DNA TGTGCCAGCAGCCTTAGGGGAATTGAGCAGTTCTTC. Its translation: CASSLRGIEQFF.

The V gene is TRBV30, the J gene TRBJ2-4, with D maybe TRBD1 (5 bases). Germline CDR1 and CDR2: GTSNPN and SVGIG (reference sequence). This CDR3 has 15 amino acids. Trimming left V 3 bases short and J 8 bases short, with 20 bases between. The CDR3: CAWRDLGQGRDIQYF. CDR3 nucleotide sequence: TGTGCCTGGAGGGACCTAGGGCAGGGTAGGGACATTCAGTACTTC.